The 18 T cell receptor beta chains listed next were all sequenced from one sample in a study of cytomegalovirus exposure and HLA in healthy donors. Primers: 60 Vbeta forward and 13 Jbeta reverse. This table comes from immunoSEQ multiplex PCR, and its TCRdb copy is limited to in-frame clones, with some not included. The sample includes about 120,000 clones, about 66% seen only once; the top ten take around 1.6%. Material for sequencing was PBMCs. The source is a man aged 30-40 years in good health and CMV-seropositive.

The chain links TRBV6-6 to TRBJ2-5; D is perhaps TRBD2 (6 bases). Trimming left V 6 bases short and J 6 bases short, with 14 bases between. The CDR3 length is 13 residues. Germline V gives CDR1 MNHNY, CDR2 SVGAGI (reference sequence). The chain's CDR3 is CASRDHGGQTQYF. DNA of the CDR3: TGTGCCAGCAGAGATCACGGAGGGCAGACCCAGTACTTC.

The rearrangement uses TRBV18 and TRBJ2-7; D is ambiguous. CDR1 is KGHSH, CDR2 LQKENI, per germline. This CDR3 is built from 13 residues. Trimming left V 6 bases short and J 0 bases short, with 9 bases between. CDR3 sequence: CASSISASYEQYF. The DNA for the CDR3 is TGTGCCAGCTCGATCAGTGCCTCCTACGAGCAGTACTTC.

The chain employs TRBV6-5 and TRBJ2-7, with D possibly matching TRBD1 (5 bases). CDR1 and CDR2 from the germline V gene are MNHEY and SVGAGI. This CDR3 comprises 16 residues. Between the trimmed V and J ends, which lost 0 bases and 4 bases, there was a span of 16 bases. CDR3 sequence (DNA): TGTGCCAGCAGTTACTCGATCGGACACCGGCCGTACGAGCAGTACTTC. Translated, it gives CASSYSIGHRPYEQYF.

In this sample, this clone turned up a few times. The rearrangement links TRBV19 to TRBJ2-5; possibly TRBD1 for D (5 bases). The CDR3 consists of 17 residues. The germline V gene has CDR1 LNHDA and CDR2 SQIVND (reference sequence). Trimming stripped 4 bases from V and 5 bases from J, with 23 bases between. CDR3: CASSTRWRSPKGETQYF. CDR3 coding DNA: TGTGCCAGTAGTACTAGATGGCGTAGCCCTAAGGGGGAGACCCAGTACTTC. The full variable domain, completed using reference TRBV19 and TRBJ2-5, is DGGITQSPKYLFRKEGQNVTLSCEQNLNHDAMYWYRQDPGQGLRLIYYSQIVNDFQKGDIAEGYSVSREKKESFPLTVTSAQKNPTAFYLCASSTRWRSPKGETQYFGPGTRLLVL.

The chain is built from TRBV19 and TRBJ2-4, with 10 bases matching TRBD1. The ends lost 0 bases at V and 0 bases at J; junction bases unmatched: 2. The CDR3 has 17 amino acids. The germline V gene has CDR1 LNHDA and CDR2 SQIVND (reference sequence). The CDR3 DNA reads TGTGCCAGTAGTATAGACGGGACAGGGGTAGCCAAAAACATTCAGTACTTC. Encoded protein: CASSIDGTGVAKNIQYF.

As concerns this clone: The junction shows a germline mismatch at one end, possibly a read error. This same CDR3 is encoded by further DNA sequences in the sample. V is TRBV27 and J is TRBJ1-3; 7 nucleotides line up with TRBD1. There are 14 residues in the CDR3. Germline CDR1 MNHEY, CDR2 SMNVEV (reference sequence). The CDR3 coding sequence is TGTGCCAGTAAACAGGGGTACTCTGGAAACACCATATACTTT. This codes for CASKQGYSGNTIYF.

The DNA for the CDR3 is TGTGCCAGCAGCTTAATTACAGGGTCTGCCTACGAGCAGTACTTC. This gives the protein CASSLITGSAYEQYF. This chain joins TRBV11-2 and TRBJ2-7, with a tentative D call TRBD1 (6 bases). The CDR3 sequence is 15 residues long. Germline-derived CDR1 and CDR2 are SGHAT and FQNNGV. Trimming took off 2 bases at V and 2 bases at J, with 13 bases between the two ends.

The rearrangement uses TRBV29-1 and TRBJ1-2; D not resolved. The germline CDR1 and CDR2 sequences are SQVTM and ANQGSEA. The V gene lost 7 bases and the J gene lost 7 bases, with 19 bases spanning the gap. The CDR3 contains 13 residues. CDR3 sequence (DNA): TGCAGCGCAATACAGAGTCCGAGCTTTGGCTACACCTTC. Residues: CSAIQSPSFGYTF.

This sequence joins TRBV4-1 and TRBJ2-7; a weak D match, TRBD1 (6 bases). Per germline, CDR1 MGHRA and CDR2 YSYEKL. Trimming cost V 1 base and J 3 bases, with 13 bases left between them. The CDR3 consists of 15 residues. CDR3 nucleotide sequence: TGCGCCAGCAGCCAAGGCCCAGGGGCGGACTACGAGCAGTACTTC. It yields the protein CASSQGPGADYEQYF.

The gene calls are TRBV27 and TRBJ2-1; 10 positions agree with TRBD2. The CDR3 spans 16 residues. Unmatched junction bases numbered 5, after V lost 4 bases and J lost 2 bases. Germline lookup yields CDR1 MNHEY and CDR2 SMNVEV (reference sequence). The CDR3 DNA reads TGTGCCAGCAGTTGGCTAGCGGGAGTACCCTACAATGAGCAGTTCTTC. Amino acids: CASSWLAGVPYNEQFF.

The chain joins TRBV5-1 to TRBJ2-2, with 11 bases aligning to TRBD1. The V and J ends lost 4 bases and 4 bases, in that order; junction bases with no gene match: 6. The germline V gene has CDR1 SGHRS and CDR2 YFSETQ. This CDR3 region has 16 residues. CDR3 nucleotides: TGCGCCAGCAGCGCATCCGGGACAGGGGGCACCGGGGAGCTGTTTTTT. The encoded protein is CASSASGTGGTGELFF.

This chain joins TRBV18 and TRBJ1-1, with 9 bases lining up with TRBD1. The CDR3 has 14 residues. Germline CDR1 KGHSH, CDR2 LQKENI. With V trimmed by 3 bases and J by 7 bases, 6 bases remained unmatched. This CDR3 is CASSPGQGRGEAFF. CDR3 nucleotide sequence: TGTGCCAGCTCACCCGGACAGGGGAGAGGTGAAGCTTTCTTT.

Written as DNA, the CDR3 is TGTGCCATCAGTGGAAATAGTTTGATCTATGGCTACACCTTC. Translation: CAISGNSLIYGYTF. The rearrangement links TRBV10-3 to TRBJ1-2; no clear D gene. V lost 4 bases and J 4 bases, leaving 13 bases between the germline ends. Germline V gene lookup returns CDR1 ENHRY and CDR2 SYGVKD. The CDR3 has 14 amino acids.

J is TRBJ1-2 and V is TRBV5-1, with 9 bases aligning to TRBD1. The J segment lost 4 bases and the V segment lost 4 bases, leaving 8 bases of the junction unmatched. The CDR3 spans 15 residues. Germline CDR1 and CDR2: SGHRS and YFSETQ. In DNA form, the CDR3 reads TGCGCCAGCAGCGCACAGACAGGGGGTGCCTATGGCTACACCTTC. Its protein product is CASSAQTGGAYGYTF.

V is TRBV9 and J is TRBJ1-2; unclear D gene. Trimming cost V 1 base and J 6 bases, with 13 bases left between them. The CDR3 has 14 residues. CDR1 SGDLS and CDR2 YYNGEE come from the germline V gene. The CDR3 loop is CASSVRYSGNGYTF. The CDR3 region has the DNA TGTGCCAGCAGCGTACGGTATTCGGGTAATGGCTACACCTTC. Variable domain in full (rest from reference TRBV9 and TRBJ1-2): DSGVTQTPKHLITATGQRVTLRCSPRSGDLSVYWYQQSLDQGLQFLIQYYNGEERAKGNILERFSAQQFPDLHSELNLSSLELGDSALYFCASSVRYSGNGYTFGSGTRLTVV.

CDR3 nucleotides: TGTGCCAGCAGTGACCGCGTGTCCGTCAGGGATGGCTACACCTTC. This translates into CASSDRVSVRDGYTF. The chain links TRBV25-1 to TRBJ1-2; D perhaps matches TRBD1 (5 bases). Trimming removed 3 bases at V and 6 bases at J, with 17 bases between. The CDR3 has 15 amino acids. CDR1 MGHDK and CDR2 SYGVNS come from the germline V gene.

J is TRBJ2-5 and V is TRBV18, with D unresolved. Germline V gene lookup returns CDR1 KGHSH and CDR2 LQKENI. Trimming removed 2 bases at V and 2 bases at J, with 9 bases between. CDR3 size: 14 residues. This chain's CDR3 is CASSPLTEQETQYF. As DNA, the CDR3 is TGTGCCAGCTCACCATTAACAGAACAAGAGACCCAGTACTTC.

The rearrangement joins TRBV29-1 to TRBJ2-3; the D gene is possibly TRBD2 (6 bases). The CDR3 has 15 amino acids. The germline gives CDR1 SQVTM, CDR2 ANQGSEA. The V gene lost 3 bases and the J gene lost 0 bases, with 13 bases spanning the gap. The CDR3 nucleotides are TGCAGCGTTGACGGGACTCCCCTTAGCACAGATACGCAGTATTTT. It is translated as CSVDGTPLSTDTQYF.